Listed here are 14 T cell receptor beta chains from one sample, sequenced in a study of T-cell memory formation after mild COVID-19. TCRdb itself ran the 5' RACE reads through MiXCR, one entry per CDR3 protein. The sample includes around 510,000 distinct CDR3 sequences, less than 25% of them seen just once. The material sequenced was PBMCs or a T cell subset sorted from them (not recorded which). These receptors were obtained from an adult woman who had mild COVID-19 (a few samples of this study predate the infection). Cell type and time point are not known.

J is TRBJ2-1 and V is TRBV7-2; 7 positions agree with TRBD1. Trimming cost V 5 bases and J 8 bases; bases outside gene matches: 15. The germline V gene has CDR1 SGHTA and CDR2 FQGNSA. The CDR3 has 16 residues. The CDR3: CASSKQTGKISDEQFF. CDR3 bases: TGTGCCAGCAGCAAACAGACAGGGAAGATTTCGGATGAGCAGTTCTTC. Variable domain in full (rest from reference TRBV7-2 and TRBJ2-1): GAGVSQSPSNKVTEKGKDVELRCDPISGHTALYWYRQSLGQGLEFLIYFQGNSAPDKSGLPSDRFSAERTGGSVSTLTIQRTQQEDSAVYLCASSKQTGKISDEQFFGPGTRLTVL.

This clonotype has more than one count but fewer than ten. V gene TRBV2 combines with J gene TRBJ2-7; D gene uncertain. V was clipped by 8 bases and J by 0 bases, with 8 bases between them. The CDR3 has 12 residues. Germline V gene lookup returns CDR1 SNHLY and CDR2 FYNNEI. The CDR3 spells CASGLLSYEQYF. The CDR3 DNA is TGTGCCAGCGGTCTCCTCTCCTACGAGCAGTACTTC.

This rearrangement joins TRBV7-2 to TRBJ2-5; 9 bases are shared with TRBD1. V was clipped by 3 bases and J by 4 bases; unmatched bases: 6. Per the germline V gene, CDR1 is SGHTA and CDR2 is FQGNSA. The length of the CDR3 is 15 residues. Here the CDR3 reads CASSLWGQGRETQYF. The CDR3 DNA is TGTGCCAGCAGCTTGTGGGGACAGGGCCGAGAGACCCAGTACTTC.

This chain joins TRBV2 and TRBJ2-1; D gene ambiguous. The CDR3 has 13 residues. Trimming pared 4 bases from V and 3 bases from J, leaving 7 bases between. CDR1 SNHLY and CDR2 FYNNEI come from the germline V gene. CDR3 bases: TGTGCCAGCAGTGTTTGGGACTACAATGAGCAGTTCTTC. Protein product: CASSVWDYNEQFF.

The chain recombines TRBV13 with TRBJ1-3; unclear D gene. The CDR3 has 12 residues. V was clipped by 2 bases and J by 8 bases, with 7 bases between them. Germline-derived CDR1 and CDR2 are PRHDT and FYEKMQ (reference sequence). The CDR3 loop is CASSLSGHTIYF. Written as DNA, the CDR3 is TGTGCCAGCAGCTTATCCGGCCACACCATATATTTT.

This clonotype was detected only a few times. The CDR3: CASSYSGGYNEQFF. The CDR3 DNA reads as TGTGCCAGCAGTTACTCCGGGGGCTACAATGAGCAGTTCTTC. The chain is built from TRBV6-6 and TRBJ2-1, with D possibly TRBD2 on 6 matching bases. Per germline, CDR1 MNHNY and CDR2 SVGAGI (reference sequence). The CDR3 length is 14 residues. The V end was cut by 0 bases, the J end by 3 bases, with 6 bases between.

This clonotype has more than one count but fewer than ten. Here the CDR3 reads CASSMRLAGGMGEQFF. Written as DNA, the CDR3 is TGTGCCAGTAGTATGCGTCTAGCGGGGGGCATGGGTGAGCAGTTCTTC. This chain uses TRBV19 with TRBJ2-1; TRBD2 matches at 11 bases. Per the germline V gene, CDR1 is LNHDA and CDR2 is SQIVND (reference sequence). CDR3 length equals 16 residues. V was pared by 3 bases and J by 9 bases, with 10 bases of the junction left unmatched.

The chain combines TRBV20-1 with TRBJ2-2; D unresolved. CDR1 is DFQATT and CDR2 is SNEGSKA in the germline V gene (reference sequence). Trimming took 5 bases from V and 3 from J, leaving 13 bases between them. The CDR3 totals 14 residues. The CDR3 is CSALGSRYTGELFF. CDR3 in DNA: TGCAGTGCTCTAGGATCGCGATACACCGGGGAGCTGTTTTTT.

The chain links TRBV30 to TRBJ2-5; D remains ambiguous. The length of the CDR3 is 11 residues. V gave up 3 bases and J gave up 5 bases, with 7 bases separating them. Germline V gene sequence: CDR1 GTSNPN, CDR2 SVGIG (reference sequence). The CDR3 reads CAWRERETQYF. In DNA form, the CDR3 reads TGTGCCTGGAGGGAAAGGGAGACCCAGTACTTC. The whole variable domain, remainder taken from reference TRBV30 and TRBJ2-5, is SQTIHQWPATLVQPVGSPLSLECTVEGTSNPNLYWYRQAAGRGLQLLFYSVGIGQISSEVPQNLSASRPQDRQFILSSKKLLLSDSGFYLCAWRERETQYFGPGTRLLVL.

This clonotype was recorded a few times. V gene TRBV3-1 combines with J gene TRBJ2-5; D could derive from TRBD1 or TRBD2 (6 bases each). V was cut by 0 bases and J by 0 bases, with 20 bases left in between. Germline V gene sequence: CDR1 LGHDT, CDR2 YNNKEL (reference sequence). The CDR3 is 19 residues long. This CDR3 reads CASSQDWGASSTYQETQYF. For the CDR3, the DNA is TGTGCCAGCAGCCAAGATTGGGGGGCCTCCTCAACGTACCAAGAGACCCAGTACTTC.

This clonotype was detected a few times. The rearrangement joins TRBV20-1 to TRBJ1-1; the match to TRBD1 covers 9 bases. J lost 7 bases, V lost 3 bases, and 9 bases had no gene match. The CDR3 spans 14 residues. The germline V gene has CDR1 DFQATT and CDR2 SNEGSKA (reference sequence). The CDR3 spells CSASVNRGLNEAFF. CDR3 nucleotides: TGCAGTGCTAGTGTAAACAGGGGGCTTAATGAAGCTTTCTTT.

The J gene is TRBJ2-7, the V gene TRBV18, with a tentative D call TRBD2 (5 bases). The V end lost 6 bases, the J end lost 5 bases, and 14 bases lay between the germline ends. CDR1 and CDR2 from the germline V gene are KGHSH and LQKENI. The CDR3 loop spans 13 amino acids. As DNA, the CDR3 is TGTGCCAGCTCGACCGGGCAGAGGGACGAGCAGTACTTC. Translating gives CASSTGQRDEQYF. Together with reference TRBV18 and TRBJ2-7, the CDR3 gives the full variable domain: NAGVMQNPRHLVRRRGQEARLRCSPMKGHSHVYWYRQLPEEGLKFMVYLQKENIIDESGMPKERFSAEFPKEGPSILRIQQVVRGDSAAYFCASSTGQRDEQYFGPGTRLTVT.

This clonotype turned up a few times. The chain recombines TRBV14 with TRBJ2-7; perhaps TRBD2 as D (6 bases). CDR3 size: 13 residues. V dropped 1 base and J dropped 7 bases, with 11 bases sitting between them. Germline V gene sequence: CDR1 SGHDN, CDR2 FVKESK. The DNA for the CDR3 is TGTGCCAGCAGCCAAGTCAGTCTAGCGGAGCAGTACTTC. Translated, it gives CASSQVSLAEQYF.

The chain joins TRBV29-1 to TRBJ1-2; 7 positions agree with TRBD1. V shed 5 bases and J 3 bases; nucleotides not matched to a gene: 15. The CDR3 has 16 amino acids. Germline lookup yields CDR1 SQVTM and CDR2 ANQGSEA. Here the CDR3 reads CSVSHLGQAVDYGYTF. The CDR3 nucleotides read TGCAGCGTTTCACACCTCGGACAGGCCGTTGACTATGGCTACACCTTC. Full variable domain (remainder filled in from reference TRBV29-1 and TRBJ1-2): SAVISQKPSRDICQRGTSLTIQCQVDSQVTMMFWYRQQPGQSLTLIATANQGSEATYESGFVIDKFPISRPNLTFSTLTVSNMSPEDSSIYLCSVSHLGQAVDYGYTFGSGTRLTVV.